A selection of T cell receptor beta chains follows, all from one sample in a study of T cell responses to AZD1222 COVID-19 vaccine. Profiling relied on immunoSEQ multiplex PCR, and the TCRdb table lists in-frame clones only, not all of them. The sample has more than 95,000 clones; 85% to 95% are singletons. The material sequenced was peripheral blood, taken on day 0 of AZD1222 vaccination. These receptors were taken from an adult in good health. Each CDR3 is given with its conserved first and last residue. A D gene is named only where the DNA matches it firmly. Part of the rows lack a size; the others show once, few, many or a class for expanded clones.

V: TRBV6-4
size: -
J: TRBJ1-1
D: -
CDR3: CASSDSGPTGNTEAFF
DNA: TGTGCCAGCAGTGACTCAGGACCAACCGGGAACACTGAAGCTTTCTTT

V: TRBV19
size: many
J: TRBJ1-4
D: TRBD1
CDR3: CASSLWDRNDEKLFF
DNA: TGTGCCAGTAGTCTGTGGGACAGGAATGATGAAAAACTGTTTTTT

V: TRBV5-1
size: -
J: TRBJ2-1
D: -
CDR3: CASSLWGDEQFF
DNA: TGCGCCAGCAGCTTGTGGGGAGATGAGCAGTTCTTC

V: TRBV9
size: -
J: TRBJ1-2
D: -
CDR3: CASSAARGVDGYTF
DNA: TGTGCCAGCAGCGCCGCCAGGGGTGTCGATGGCTACACCTTC

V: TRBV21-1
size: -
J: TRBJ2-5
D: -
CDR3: CASSKGWPPLDQETQYF
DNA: TGTGCCAGCAGCAAAGGCTGGCCCCCTTTAGACCAAGAGACCCAGTACTTC

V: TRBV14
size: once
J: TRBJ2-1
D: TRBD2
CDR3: CASSQGGSGRSGEQFF
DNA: TGTGCCAGCAGCCAAGGTGGGAGCGGGAGATCGGGTGAGCAGTTCTTC

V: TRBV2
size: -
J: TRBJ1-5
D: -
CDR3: CASRETAYSNQPQHF
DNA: TGTGCCAGCAGGGAAACAGCCTATAGCAATCAGCCCCAGCATTTT

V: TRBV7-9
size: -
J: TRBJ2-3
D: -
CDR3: CASSSRGFVGAPDTQYF
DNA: TGTGCCAGCAGCTCCAGGGGCTTTGTGGGGGCCCCAGATACGCAGTATTTT

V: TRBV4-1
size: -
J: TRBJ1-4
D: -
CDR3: CASSPLGGPNEKLFF
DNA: TGCGCCAGCAGCCCCCTGGGAGGGCCTAATGAAAAACTGTTTTTT

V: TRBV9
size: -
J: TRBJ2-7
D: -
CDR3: CASSVGGASGVYEQYF
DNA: TGTGCCAGCAGCGTAGGGGGGGCTAGCGGTGTCTACGAGCAGTACTTC

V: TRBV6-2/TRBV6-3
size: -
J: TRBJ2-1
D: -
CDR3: CASSYSYTEQFF
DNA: TGTGCCAGCAGTTACTCATACACGGAGCAGTTCTTC

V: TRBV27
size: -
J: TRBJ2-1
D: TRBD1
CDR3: CASSGQGAVTYNEQFF
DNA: TGTGCCAGCAGTGGACAGGGGGCGGTTACTTACAATGAGCAGTTCTTC

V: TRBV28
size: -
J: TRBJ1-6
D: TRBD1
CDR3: CASSSGTGVNSPLHF
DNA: TGTGCCAGCAGCTCCGGGACAGGGGTTAATTCACCCCTCCACTTT

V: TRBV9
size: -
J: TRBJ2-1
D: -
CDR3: CASSTGTGVSGEQFF
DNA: TGTGCCAGCAGTACGGGAACGGGAGTCAGTGGTGAGCAGTTCTTC

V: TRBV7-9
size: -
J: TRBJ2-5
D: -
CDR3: CASSLGGFLQETQYF
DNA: TGTGCCAGCAGCTTAGGGGGGTTCCTTCAAGAGACCCAGTACTTC

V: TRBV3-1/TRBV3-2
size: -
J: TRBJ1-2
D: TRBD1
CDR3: CASRPGQGGGYTF
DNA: TGTGCCAGCAGACCGGGACAGGGAGGCGGCTACACCTTC

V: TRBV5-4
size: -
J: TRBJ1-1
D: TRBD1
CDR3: CASSARTGGTEAFF
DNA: TGTGCCAGCAGTGCCCGGACAGGGGGTACTGAAGCTTTCTTT

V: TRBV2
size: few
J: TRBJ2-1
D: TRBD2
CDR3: CASSVWREGYNEQFF
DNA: TGTGCCAGCAGTGTGTGGCGGGAGGGATACAATGAGCAGTTCTTC

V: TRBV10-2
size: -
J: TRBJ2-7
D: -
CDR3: CASSDIAEPPYEQYF
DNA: TGCGCCAGCAGTGACATAGCGGAGCCACCCTACGAGCAGTACTTC

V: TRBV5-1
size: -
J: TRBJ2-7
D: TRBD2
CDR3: CASSLDPGGLLGYEQYF
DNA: TGCGCCAGCAGCTTGGACCCGGGGGGGCTCCTAGGCTACGAGCAGTACTTC

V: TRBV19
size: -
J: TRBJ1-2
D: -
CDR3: CASSQGRYGYTF
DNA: TGTGCCAGTAGTCAGGGTAGATATGGCTACACCTTC

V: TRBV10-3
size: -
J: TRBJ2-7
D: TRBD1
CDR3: CAISEPGQGFHEQYF
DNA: TGTGCCATCAGCGAACCGGGACAGGGTTTCCACGAGCAGTACTTC

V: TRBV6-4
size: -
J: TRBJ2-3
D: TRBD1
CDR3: CASSDGQGATDTQYF
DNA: TGTGCCAGCAGTGACGGACAGGGGGCCACAGATACGCAGTATTTT

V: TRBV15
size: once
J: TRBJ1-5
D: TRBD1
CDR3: CATSRGGGAGNQPQHF
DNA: TGTGCCACCAGCAGAGGAGGGGGCGCGGGCAATCAGCCCCAGCATTTT

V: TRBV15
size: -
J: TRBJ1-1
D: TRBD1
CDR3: CATSPGQEEAFF
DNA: TGTGCCACCAGTCCCGGACAGGAAGAAGCTTTCTTT

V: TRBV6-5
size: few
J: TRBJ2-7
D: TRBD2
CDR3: CASSWTGGGDEQYF
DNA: TGTGCCAGCAGTTGGACGGGAGGAGGGGACGAGCAGTACTTC

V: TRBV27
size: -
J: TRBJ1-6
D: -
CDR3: CASSFSPGSYSPLHF
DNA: TGTGCCAGCAGTTTCTCGCCAGGGTCTTATTCACCCCTCCACTTT

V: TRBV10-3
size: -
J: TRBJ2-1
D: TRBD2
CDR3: CAISITWTSGPDSYSYNEQFF
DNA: TGTGCCATCAGTATAACATGGACTAGCGGGCCCGACTCCTACTCCTACAATGAGCAGTTCTTC

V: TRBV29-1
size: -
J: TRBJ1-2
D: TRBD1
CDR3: CSVYSDRGHGSYGYTF
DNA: TGCAGCGTTTATTCGGACAGGGGCCACGGTTCCTATGGCTACACCTTC

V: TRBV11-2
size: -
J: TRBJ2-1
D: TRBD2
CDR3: CASPGLAGGEQFF
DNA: TGTGCCAGCCCGGGGCTAGCGGGAGGTGAGCAGTTCTTC